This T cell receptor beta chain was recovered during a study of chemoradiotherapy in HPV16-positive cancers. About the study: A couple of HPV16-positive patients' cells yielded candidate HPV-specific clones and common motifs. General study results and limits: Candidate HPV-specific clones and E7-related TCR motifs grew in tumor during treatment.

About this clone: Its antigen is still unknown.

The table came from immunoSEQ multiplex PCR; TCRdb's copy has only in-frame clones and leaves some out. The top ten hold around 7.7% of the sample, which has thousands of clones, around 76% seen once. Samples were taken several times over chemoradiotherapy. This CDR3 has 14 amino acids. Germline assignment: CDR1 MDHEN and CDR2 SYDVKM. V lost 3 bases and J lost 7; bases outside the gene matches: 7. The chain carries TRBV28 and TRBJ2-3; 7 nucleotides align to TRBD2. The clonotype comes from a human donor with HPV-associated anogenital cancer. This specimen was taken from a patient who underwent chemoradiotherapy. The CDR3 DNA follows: TGTGCCAGCAGTTTGGAGCTAGCGGCTAATACGCAGTATTTT. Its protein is CASSLELAANTQYF.